The 3 T cell receptor beta chains given below trace back to one sample, sequenced in a study of post-analysis software for immune sequencing data. Whole-study findings and limits: A few TRBV segments, TRBV5-6, TRBV5-1 and TRBV20-1 among them, were found more frequent in patients than controls.

These receptors are not linked to any known antigen. Built from TCR beta cDNA, the libraries had unique molecular identifiers in them. TCRdb reanalysed the PCR reads using MiXCR and keeps one entry per CDR3 protein. Found here are approximately 630,000 distinct CDR3 sequences, roughly three fifths of them singletons; the top ten hold about 11%. Material for sequencing was blood. The receptors shown here come from a girl aged 2 to 10 with multiple sclerosis.

Only a few counts were recorded for this clonotype. This chain joins TRBV12-3 or TRBV12-4 and TRBJ2-7; D unclear. V lost 10 bases to trimming and J lost 5 bases, with 9 bases between them. The CDR3 is 10 amino acids. CDR3 DNA sequence: TGTGCCACCCCGCCTCACGAGCAGTACTTC. This encodes CATPPHEQYF.

This chain joins TRBV20-1 and TRBJ1-1; 7 bases are shared with TRBD1. V lost 1 base to trimming and J lost 5 bases; unmatched junction nucleotides: 10. Germline CDR1 reads DFQATT; CDR2 reads SNEGSKA (reference sequence). The CDR3 runs to 15 residues. CDR3 sequence (DNA): TGCAGTGCTAGAGTACCCGACAGGGTGAGAACTGAAGCTTTCTTT. Encoded protein: CSARVPDRVRTEAFF.

The J gene is TRBJ2-7, the V gene TRBV5-4; D unclear. Germline V CDR1 and CDR2: SGHNT, YYREEE (reference sequence). The CDR3 totals 14 residues. Trimming stripped 2 bases from V and 5 bases from J, with 14 bases between. CDR3 sequence reads: CASSFGPGENEQYF. In nucleotides, the CDR3 is TGTGCCAGCAGCTTCGGCCCTGGGGAAAACGAGCAGTACTTC.